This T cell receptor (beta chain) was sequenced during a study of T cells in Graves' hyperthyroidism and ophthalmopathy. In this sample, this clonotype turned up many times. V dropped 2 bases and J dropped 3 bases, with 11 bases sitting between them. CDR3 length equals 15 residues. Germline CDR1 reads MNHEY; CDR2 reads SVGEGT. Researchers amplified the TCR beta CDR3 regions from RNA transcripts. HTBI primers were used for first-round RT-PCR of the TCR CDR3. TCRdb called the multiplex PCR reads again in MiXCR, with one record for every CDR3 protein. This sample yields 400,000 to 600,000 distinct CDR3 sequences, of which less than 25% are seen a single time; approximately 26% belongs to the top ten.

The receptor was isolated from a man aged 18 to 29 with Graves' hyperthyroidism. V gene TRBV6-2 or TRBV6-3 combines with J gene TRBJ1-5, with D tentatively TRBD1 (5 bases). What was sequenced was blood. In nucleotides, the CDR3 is TGTGCCAGCAGTTACGCGAGGGGAGCCAATCAGCCCCAGCATTTT. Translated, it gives CASSYARGANQPQHF.